The 20 T cell receptor beta chains below come from one sample, sequenced in a study of T cell responses to AZD1222 COVID-19 vaccine (dated by TCRdb to 2020 to 2023). The library was built by means of the immunoSEQ multiplex PCR assay. TCRdb took this table from immuneACCESS and kept in-frame rearrangements with V and J called. Such tables lack part of the clones; where checked against another copy, unresolved V genes explain under half of the gap, and the rest is unexplained. The table for this sample lists 200,000 or so clones; 94% of them were counted only once. The ten largest clones capture 9.2% of the sample. The time point label for this specimen denotes: baseline before first vaccination. Sequenced material: peripheral blood, taken on day 0 of AZD1222 vaccination. The receptors were sampled from an adult in good health.

The V call is TRBV9, the J call TRBJ2-5, with TRBD1 matching over 9 bases. The CDR3 consists of 16 residues. The junction had 5 bases not matched to a gene; V was cut back by 1 base and J by 1 base. CDR1 and CDR2 (germline): SGDLS, YYNGEE. For the CDR3, the DNA is TGTGCCAGCAGCGTAAGGACAGGGGTCCCCCAAGAGACCCAGTACTTC. Translating it yields CASSVRTGVPQETQYF.

This sequence joins TRBV7-2 and TRBJ2-1, with a weak D call TRBD2 (5 bases). The CDR3 covers 19 residues. V shed 2 bases and J shed 0 bases, with 20 bases lying between them. Per germline, CDR1 SGHTA and CDR2 FQGNSA. The CDR3 is CASSLHQPRRAISYNEQFF. In DNA, the CDR3 is TGTGCCAGCAGCTTACACCAACCGCGGCGGGCCATCTCCTACAATGAGCAGTTCTTC.

This chain links TRBV19 with TRBJ1-5, with no clear D. V lost 2 bases to trimming and J lost 0 bases, with 14 bases between them. The CDR3 length is 17 residues. From germline, CDR1 is LNHDA and CDR2 SQIVND (reference sequence). The CDR3 DNA reads as TGTGCCAGTAGTATAATCGTTTTGGGTTATAGCAATCAGCCCCAGCATTTT. Translation gives CASSIIVLGYSNQPQHF.

This chain uses TRBV7-9 with TRBJ2-1, with D unclear. Germline-derived CDR1 and CDR2 are SEHNR and FQNEAQ (reference sequence). Deletions cut 4 bases from V and 0 bases from J, with 13 bases between. The CDR3 spans 16 residues. CDR3 in amino acids: CASSSRELISYNEQFF. The CDR3 DNA sequence: TGTGCCAGCAGCTCCCGAGAGCTTATCTCCTACAATGAGCAGTTCTTC.

This sequence joins TRBV4-1 and TRBJ2-6; possibly TRBD2 for D (7 bases). Germline values: CDR1 MGHRA, CDR2 YSYEKL. V was pared by 5 bases and J by 0 bases, with 14 bases between. The CDR3 is 17 residues long. CDR3 sequence reads: CASSVGGALSGANVLTF. The CDR3 region has the DNA TGCGCCAGCAGCGTAGGGGGGGCCCTCTCTGGGGCCAACGTCCTGACTTTC.

The CDR3 nucleotides are TGCGCCAGCAGCTTGGATCAGGGTGAGCAGCCCCAGCATTTT. It is translated as CASSLDQGEQPQHF. The chain has TRBV5-1 and TRBJ1-5; D might be TRBD1 (5 bases). Germline CDR1 and CDR2: SGHRS and YFSETQ. The CDR3 spans 14 residues. V lost 0 bases and J lost 7, with 11 bases in between.

This sequence joins TRBV9 and TRBJ2-3; 11 nucleotides match TRBD2. CDR3 length equals 17 residues. Germline V gene data show CDR1 as SGDLS and CDR2 as YYNGEE. Trimming cost V 4 bases and J 5 bases; bases outside gene matches: 12. In nucleotides, the CDR3 is TGTGCCAGCAGCCCCAGGGGTAGCGGGAGGGTCGGAGATACGCAGTATTTT. This gives the protein CASSPRGSGRVGDTQYF.

This chain uses TRBV9 with TRBJ2-3, with TRBD2 as a possible D gene (6 bases). V was trimmed by 1 base and J by 3 bases, leaving 9 bases between them. The CDR3 covers 14 residues. Germline lookup yields CDR1 SGDLS and CDR2 YYNGEE. In nucleotides, the CDR3 is TGTGCCAGCAGCGTAAAAGCGGGTACAGATACGCAGTATTTT. Its protein is CASSVKAGTDTQYF.

The rearrangement uses TRBV25-1 and TRBJ1-1, with D perhaps TRBD1 (5 bases). There are 14 residues in the CDR3. In germline, CDR1 is MGHDK, CDR2 SYGVNS. The V gene lost 3 bases and the J gene lost 4 bases, with 12 bases spanning the gap. Written as DNA, the CDR3 is TGTGCCAGCAGTGACTCGGGGGTTAGCACTGAAGCTTTCTTT. Its protein is CASSDSGVSTEAFF.

This clone was counted once. The rearrangement uses TRBV7-3 and TRBJ1-5, with a weak D call TRBD1 (6 bases). The germline CDR1 and CDR2 sequences are SGHTA and FQGTGA. V lost 6 bases, J lost 2 bases, and 11 bases lay in between. The CDR3 runs 14 residues. The CDR3 bases are TGTGCCAGCAGGCGCAGGGGATGCAATCAGCCCCAGCATTTT. Its translation: CASRRRGCNQPQHF. The complete variable domain, with remaining parts taken from reference TRBV7-3 and TRBJ1-5, reads GAGVSQTPSNKVTEKGKYVELRCDPISGHTALYWYRQSLGQGPEFLIYFQGTGAADDSGLPNDRFFAVRPEGSVSTLKIQRTERGDSAVYLCASRRRGCNQPQHFGDGTRLSIL.

The V gene is TRBV2, the J gene TRBJ1-3; D unclear. The CDR3 runs 15 residues. Germline lookup yields CDR1 SNHLY and CDR2 FYNNEI. Trimming shortened V by 4 bases and J by 0 bases, and 10 bases separated the two germline ends. The CDR3 DNA reads as TGTGCCAGCAGTGGGTTGGGTAGCTCTGGAAACACCATATATTTT. Protein sequence: CASSGLGSSGNTIYF.

This rearrangement joins TRBV6-4 to TRBJ1-5; 7 bases align to TRBD1. The CDR3 contains 13 residues. The V segment lost 8 bases and the J segment 5 bases; nucleotides outside the gene matches: 6. The germline gives CDR1 MRHNA, CDR2 SNTAGT. The CDR3 loop is CASETGPHQPQHF. CDR3 bases: TGTGCCAGCGAGACAGGGCCCCATCAGCCCCAGCATTTT.

The chain joins TRBV6-2 or TRBV6-3 to TRBJ1-1; 9 positions agree with TRBD1. CDR3 length equals 18 residues. Trimming at V came to 0 bases and at J to 5 bases, leaving 13 bases not matched to a gene. Germline values: CDR1 MNHEY, CDR2 SVGEGT. The CDR3 DNA reads TGTGCCAGCAGTTACTCGACCAACAGGGGGCTGATTGGGACTGAAGCTTTCTTT. This gives the protein CASSYSTNRGLIGTEAFF.

The chain recombines TRBV28 with TRBJ1-6; unclear D gene. Germline assignment: CDR1 MDHEN and CDR2 SYDVKM. The CDR3 contains 14 residues. Trimming cost V 5 bases and J 7 bases, with 12 bases left between them. The CDR3 coding sequence is TGTGCCAGCAGTCATTACCCGCCCAATTCACCCCTCCACTTT. This encodes CASSHYPPNSPLHF.

This clone was detected only once. This chain links TRBV11-2 with TRBJ1-2, with D tentatively TRBD1 (6 bases). Between the trimmed V and J ends, which lost 5 bases and 8 bases, there was a span of 15 bases. The germline CDR1 and CDR2 sequences are SGHAT and FQNNGV. The CDR3 loop spans 13 amino acids. The CDR3 sequence is CASSSTGKGGYTF. CDR3 sequence (DNA): TGTGCCAGCAGCAGTACAGGGAAGGGGGGCTACACCTTC.

This clone came up once. The chain recombines TRBV3-1 (or the pseudogene TRBV3-2) with TRBJ2-1; perhaps TRBD2 as D (5 bases). CDR1 is LGHDT, CDR2 YNNKEL, per germline (reference sequence). The CDR3 runs to 15 residues. Trimming removed 1 base from V and 3 bases from J, with 10 bases in between. This CDR3 is CASSQVGGRYNEQFF. The CDR3 region has the DNA TGTGCCAGCAGCCAAGTGGGCGGGCGCTACAATGAGCAGTTCTTC.

The rearrangement joins TRBV6-1 to TRBJ1-6, with D uncertain. Germline CDR1 is MNHNS and CDR2 is SASEGT. This CDR3 comprises 14 residues. V shed 2 bases and J shed 10 bases, with 12 bases lying between them. CDR3: CASSETPSISPLHF. The CDR3, as DNA: TGTGCCAGCAGTGAAACGCCCTCGATATCACCCCTCCACTTT.

CDR3 bases: TGTGCCTGGGCCCCGGCGGCAGGGGGGTTCAGGGCCCAGCATTTT. Protein product: CAWAPAAGGFRAQHF. The J gene is TRBJ1-5, the V gene TRBV30, with 7 bases lining up with TRBD1. Trimming cost V 5 bases and J 11 bases; bases outside gene matches: 18. Germline CDR1 reads GTSNPN; CDR2 reads SVGIG (reference sequence). The CDR3 covers 15 residues.

This clone appeared a single time. V usage is TRBV7-9 and J usage is TRBJ1-1, with a possible D match to TRBD1 (5 bases). CDR3 length: 16 amino acids. Trimming removed 3 bases from V and 0 bases from J, with 14 bases in between. Germline V gene data show CDR1 as SEHNR and CDR2 as FQNEAQ (reference sequence). The CDR3 coding sequence is TGTGCCAGCAGCTTCAGGCCGGGGGGAATGAACACTGAAGCTTTCTTT. Translated: CASSFRPGGMNTEAFF.

V usage is TRBV4-1 and J usage is TRBJ2-1; possibly TRBD2 for D (5 bases). V was pared by 0 bases and J by 3 bases, with 12 bases between. The CDR3 totals 16 residues. CDR1 is MGHRA, CDR2 YSYEKL, per germline. The CDR3 spells CASSQDPGLDYNEQFF. The DNA for the CDR3 is TGCGCCAGCAGCCAAGATCCCGGACTCGACTACAATGAGCAGTTCTTC.